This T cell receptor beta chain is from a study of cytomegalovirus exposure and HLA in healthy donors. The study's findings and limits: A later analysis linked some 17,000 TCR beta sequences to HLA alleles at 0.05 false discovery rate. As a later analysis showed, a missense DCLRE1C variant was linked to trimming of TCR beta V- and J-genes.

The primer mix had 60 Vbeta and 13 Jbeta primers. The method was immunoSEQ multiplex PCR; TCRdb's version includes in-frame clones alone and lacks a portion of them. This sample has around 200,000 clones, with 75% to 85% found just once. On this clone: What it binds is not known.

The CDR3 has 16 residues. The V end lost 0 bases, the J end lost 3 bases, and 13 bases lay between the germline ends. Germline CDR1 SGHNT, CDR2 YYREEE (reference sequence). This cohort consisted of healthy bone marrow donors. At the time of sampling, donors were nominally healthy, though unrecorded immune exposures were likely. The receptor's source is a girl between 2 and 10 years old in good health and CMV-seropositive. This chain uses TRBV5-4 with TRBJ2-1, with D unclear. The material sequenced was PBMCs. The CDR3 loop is CASSLDGKRVYNEQFF. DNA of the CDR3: TGTGCCAGCAGCTTGGATGGCAAACGGGTCTACAATGAGCAGTTCTTC.